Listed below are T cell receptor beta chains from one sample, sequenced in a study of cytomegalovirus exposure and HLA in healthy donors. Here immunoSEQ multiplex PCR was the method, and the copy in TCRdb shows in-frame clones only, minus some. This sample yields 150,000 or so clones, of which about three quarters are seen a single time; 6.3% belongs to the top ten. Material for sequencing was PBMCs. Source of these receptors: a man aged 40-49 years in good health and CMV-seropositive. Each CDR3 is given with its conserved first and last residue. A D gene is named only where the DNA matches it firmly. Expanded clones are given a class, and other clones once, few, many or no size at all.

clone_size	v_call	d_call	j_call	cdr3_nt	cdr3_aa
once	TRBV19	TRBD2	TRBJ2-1	TGTGCCAGTAGTTGGGGGACTAGCGGAACAACTGAGCAGTTCTTC	CASSWGTSGTTEQFF
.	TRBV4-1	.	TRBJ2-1	TGCGCCAGCAGCCAAGAAGGTGGCCAGGGTTACCTCCGGCAGTTCTTC	CASSQEGGQGYLRQFF
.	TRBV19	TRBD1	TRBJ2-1	TGTGCCAGTAGTTCGACAGGGTACAATGAGCAGTTCTTC	CASSSTGYNEQFF
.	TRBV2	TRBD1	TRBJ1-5	TGTGCCAGCGCACCAACAGGGGTGCCCCAGCATTTT	CASAPTGVPQHF
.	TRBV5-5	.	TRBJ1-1	TGTGCCAGCACCATGAGCGGGGGAAGCACTGAAGCTTTCTTT	CASTMSGGSTEAFF
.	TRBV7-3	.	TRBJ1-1	TGTGCCAGCAGCTCCCCGACTAGTCCTCCTGCTTTC	CASSSPTSPPAF
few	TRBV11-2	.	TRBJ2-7	TGTGCCAGCAGCTTAGCGGCCAGGGGAACTGGCGAGCAGTACTTC	CASSLAARGTGEQYF
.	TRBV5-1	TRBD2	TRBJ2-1	TGCGCCAGCAGCCTGGGTGGGACTAGCGGCCGATGGGAGCAGTTCTTC	CASSLGGTSGRWEQFF
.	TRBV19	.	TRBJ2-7	TGTGCCAGTAGTATTCCGGGAACGGAGCAGTACTTC	CASSIPGTEQYF
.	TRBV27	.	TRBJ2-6	TGTGCCAGCAGTTTAAAAGGGGGTACTGGGGCCAACGTCCTGACTTTC	CASSLKGGTGANVLTF
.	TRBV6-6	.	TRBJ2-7	TGTGCCAGCAGCCCACTTGGGCCGAGCTCCTACGAGCAGTACTTC	CASSPLGPSSYEQYF
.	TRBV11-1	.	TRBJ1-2	TGTGCCAGCAGCCCGGGGGGGGCCGGACTCTATGGCTACACCTTC	CASSPGGAGLYGYTF
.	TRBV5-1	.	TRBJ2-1	TGCGCCAGCAGCTTGGATCCAGCGGCGAACAATGAGCAGTTCTTC	CASSLDPAANNEQFF
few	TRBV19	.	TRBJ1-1	TGTGCCAGTAGTTTCTCCCCTAGGACAGTCATGAACACTGAAGCTTTCTTT	CASSFSPRTVMNTEAFF
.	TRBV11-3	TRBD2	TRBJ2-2	TGTGCCAGCAGCTTATCAGGGACTAGCGGGAACACCGGGGAGCTGTTTTTT	CASSLSGTSGNTGELFF
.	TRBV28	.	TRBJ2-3	TGTGCCAGCAGTTTGGTAAGCTCGTCGGCGCAGTATTTT	CASSLVSSSAQYF
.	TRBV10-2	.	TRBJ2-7	TGCGCCAGCAGTGAAACAGGAATCTCCTACGAGCAGTACTTC	CASSETGISYEQYF
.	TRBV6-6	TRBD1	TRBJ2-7	TGTGCCAGCAGTTTCGCACGGGACAGGGGGACCTACGAGCAGTACTTC	CASSFARDRGTYEQYF
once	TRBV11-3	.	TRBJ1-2	TGTGCCAGCAGCCCTGGGGCCTCCTATGGCTACACCTTC	CASSPGASYGYTF
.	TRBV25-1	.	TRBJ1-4	TGTGCCAGCAGTGAACTGAGACAGCCCTCAGGGAAACTGTTTTTT	CASSELRQPSGKLFF
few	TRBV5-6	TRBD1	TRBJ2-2	TGTGCCAGCAGCCAGACAGACAGGGTCTCCGGGGAGCTGTTTTTT	CASSQTDRVSGELFF
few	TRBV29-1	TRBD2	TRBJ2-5	TGCAGCGCCGGGGGGGTTGTGGAGACCCAGTACTTC	CSAGGVVETQYF
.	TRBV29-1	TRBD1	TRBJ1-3	TGCAGCGTGTACGGGACAGACCTCTCTGGAAACACCATATATTTT	CSVYGTDLSGNTIYF
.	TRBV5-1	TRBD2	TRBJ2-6	TGCGCCAGCAGCCCACTTATCGGGGGGGCTAAGAGCTCTGGGGCCAACGTCCTGACTTTC	CASSPLIGGAKSSGANVLTF
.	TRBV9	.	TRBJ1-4	TGTGCCAGCAGCCTGGACAGTACTAATGAAAAACTGTTTTTT	CASSLDSTNEKLFF
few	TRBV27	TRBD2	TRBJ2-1	TGTGCCAGCAGTTTCTATCTAGCGGGAGCCTACAATGAGCAGTTCTTC	CASSFYLAGAYNEQFF
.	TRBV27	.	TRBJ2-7	TGTGCCAGTCATGGGGGGGCAGCACACTGGGGCGAGCAGTACTTC	CASHGGAAHWGEQYF
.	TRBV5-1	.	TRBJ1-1	TGCGCCAGCAGCTTGGGTCGGGGGGACCTCGGGACTGAAGCTTTCTTT	CASSLGRGDLGTEAFF
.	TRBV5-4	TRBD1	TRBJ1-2	TGTGCCAGCAGCTCGGGACAGGTCGTTAACTATGGCTACACCTTC	CASSSGQVVNYGYTF
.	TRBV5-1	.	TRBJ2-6	TGCGCCAGCAGCGGAGGGACGCTCTCTGGGGCCAACGTCCTGACTTTC	CASSGGTLSGANVLTF
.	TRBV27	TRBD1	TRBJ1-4	TGTGCCAGCAGTTTAGTACCGCCGGGACAGGGAAATGAAAAACTGTTTTTT	CASSLVPPGQGNEKLFF
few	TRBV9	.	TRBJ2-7	TGTGCCAGCAGCGTAGACGGGAATGACTACGAGCAGTACTTC	CASSVDGNDYEQYF
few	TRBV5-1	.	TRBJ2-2	TGCGCCAGCAGCTTACGGGGGTCGAACACCGGGGAGCTGTTTTTT	CASSLRGSNTGELFF
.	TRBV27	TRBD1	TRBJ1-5	TGTGCCAGCAGTTTAACAGGGGCCCAGCAGCCCCAGCATTTT	CASSLTGAQQPQHF
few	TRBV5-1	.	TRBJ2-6	TGCGCCAGCAGCCCACCCGATTATGGGGCCAACGGCCTGACTTTC	CASSPPDYGANGLTF
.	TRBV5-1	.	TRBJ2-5	TGCGCCAGCAGCTGGGGCCGGTCACAGCAAGAGACCCAGTACTTC	CASSWGRSQQETQYF
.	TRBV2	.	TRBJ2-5	TGTGCCAGCAGTGGTCCCAGGGTGTCGGGTGAGCAGTACTTC	CASSGPRVSGEQYF
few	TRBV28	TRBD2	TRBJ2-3	TGTGCCAGCAAGGGAGGGCCTCTCTCTTCTTCTTCCCAGTATTTT	CASKGGPLSSSSQYF
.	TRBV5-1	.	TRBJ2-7	TGCGCCAGCAGTTGGGGAGACGAGCAGTACTTC	CASSWGDEQYF
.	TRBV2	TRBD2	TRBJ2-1	TGTGCCAGCAGCCCGACTAGCGGGAGGAATGAGCAGTTCTTC	CASSPTSGRNEQFF
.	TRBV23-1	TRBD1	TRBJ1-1	TGCGCCAGCCGAAAAGAAGTCCGGGACAGGGGGCTTCTGAACACTGAAGCTTTCTTT	CASRKEVRDRGLLNTEAFF
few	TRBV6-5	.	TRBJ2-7	TGTGCCAGCAGTTACTCACGCGGAATCATCACCTACGAGCAGTACTTC	CASSYSRGIITYEQYF
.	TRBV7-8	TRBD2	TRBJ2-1	TGTGCCAGCAGCCATAGAGGGATAGCTAGCGGGAGTTCCTACAATGAGCAGTTCTTC	CASSHRGIASGSSYNEQFF
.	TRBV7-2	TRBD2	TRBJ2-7	TGTGCCAGCAGGACTCTAGCGGGAGGTTCCTACGAGCAGTACTTC	CASRTLAGGSYEQYF
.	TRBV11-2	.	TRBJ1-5	TGTGCCAGCAGCCAGGAATCTCACGAGCCCCAGCATTTT	CASSQESHEPQHF
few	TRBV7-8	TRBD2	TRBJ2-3	TGTGCCAGCAGCCCCTTTAGCGGGAGCACAGATACGCAGTATTTT	CASSPFSGSTDTQYF
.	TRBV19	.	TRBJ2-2	TGTGCCAGTAGTATAGGAGCAGGGGCCGGGGAGCTGTTTTTT	CASSIGAGAGELFF
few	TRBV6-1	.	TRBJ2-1	TGTGCCAGCAATACTGGACAAGGCTCCTACAATGAGCAGTTCTTC	CASNTGQGSYNEQFF
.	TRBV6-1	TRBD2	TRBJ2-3	TGTGCCTCCTGGGGGGGGTTTGCAGATACGCAGTATTTT	CASWGGFADTQYF
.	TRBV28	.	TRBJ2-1	TGTGCCAGCAGAGGTGCGGACAGACTTTACAATGAGCAGTTCTTC	CASRGADRLYNEQFF
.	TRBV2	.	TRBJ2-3	TGTGCCATCCCCTTAGGCGATAGCAACGCAGATACGCAGTATTTT	CAIPLGDSNADTQYF